The rows below give T cell receptor beta chains drawn from one sample of a study of cytomegalovirus exposure and HLA in healthy donors. The method was immunoSEQ multiplex PCR; TCRdb's version includes in-frame clones alone and lacks a portion of them. This sample has roughly 99,000 clones, with more than 70% found just once. Sequenced input: PBMCs. All receptors derive from a man aged 25-45 years in good health and CMV-seronegative. The CDR3 runs from the conserved cysteine through the conserved F or W. The order of the fields is V gene, clone size, D gene, J gene, CDR3 DNA, CDR3 protein. D genes are given only for firm matches. Expanded clones get a size class; other rows say once, few or many, or leave the size out.

v_call: TRBV6-5; clone_size: once; d_call: TRBD1; j_call: TRBJ1-1; cdr3_nt: TGTGCCAGCAGTTTCCAAAACAGGGGGAAGGCTGAAGCTTTCTTT; cdr3_aa: CASSFQNRGKAEAFF
v_call: TRBV13; clone_size: .; d_call: TRBD1; j_call: TRBJ2-7; cdr3_nt: TGTGCCAGCAGCAAAACCGGGACAGAGTCCTACGAGCAGTACTTC; cdr3_aa: CASSKTGTESYEQYF
v_call: TRBV6-1; clone_size: few; d_call: .; j_call: TRBJ1-1; cdr3_nt: TGTGCCAGCAGTGTACAGGGAGCCACTGAAGCTTTCTTT; cdr3_aa: CASSVQGATEAFF
v_call: TRBV4-1; clone_size: .; d_call: TRBD1; j_call: TRBJ1-5; cdr3_nt: TGCGCCAGCAGCCAAGAGGGGGACAGTCGGGGCGGGCCCCAGCATTTT; cdr3_aa: CASSQEGDSRGGPQHF
v_call: TRBV28; clone_size: many; d_call: .; j_call: TRBJ2-7; cdr3_nt: TGTGCCAGCAGTTTAAGGGAGCTCGAGCAGTACTTC; cdr3_aa: CASSLRELEQYF
v_call: TRBV11-2; clone_size: few; d_call: TRBD2; j_call: TRBJ2-7; cdr3_nt: TGTGCCAGCGGCGGAGTAGCGGGTACTTCCTACGAGCAGTACTTC; cdr3_aa: CASGGVAGTSYEQYF
v_call: TRBV30; clone_size: .; d_call: .; j_call: TRBJ1-1; cdr3_nt: TGTGCCTGGAGTGGGAGTTTTACAGGAGCTTTCTTT; cdr3_aa: CAWSGSFTGAFF
v_call: TRBV2; clone_size: once; d_call: .; j_call: TRBJ1-1; cdr3_nt: TGTGCCAGCAGTGATTGGAACAGTAACACTGAAGCTTTCTTT; cdr3_aa: CASSDWNSNTEAFF
v_call: TRBV9; clone_size: few; d_call: .; j_call: TRBJ1-2; cdr3_nt: TGTGCCAGCAGCCCCTCGACAGGAATTATGGACTATGGCTACACCTTC; cdr3_aa: CASSPSTGIMDYGYTF
v_call: TRBV5-1; clone_size: .; d_call: TRBD2; j_call: TRBJ2-2; cdr3_nt: TGCGCCAGCAGCTTGTCGCGGGGGGGCTTGGTGGAGCTGTTTTTT; cdr3_aa: CASSLSRGGLVELFF
v_call: TRBV4-1; clone_size: .; d_call: .; j_call: TRBJ2-7; cdr3_nt: TGCGCCAGCAGCCAAGACTATACTTACTCCTACGAGCAGTACTTC; cdr3_aa: CASSQDYTYSYEQYF
v_call: TRBV29-1; clone_size: once; d_call: TRBD1; j_call: TRBJ2-3; cdr3_nt: TGCAGCTTTGGCCGGGACAGGGAAAAAACAGATACGCAGTATTTT; cdr3_aa: CSFGRDREKTDTQYF